The 26 T cell receptor beta chains reported below all come from one sample, sequenced in a study of blood T cells in healthy people across ages. Primers used in a second PCR of roughly 7 to 12 cycles were a sample-barcoded 5' primer and a J-beta primer mix. Using its own MiXCR run on the 5' RACE reads, TCRdb lists one record per CDR3 protein. The table shows hundreds of thousands of distinct CDR3 sequences, with 25% to 30% occurring only once. This same sample was also part of a study on T cells of mothers and their children.

Sequenced: blood. These receptors were taken from a boy aged 5-17 years in good health.

The chain uses TRBV20-1 and TRBJ1-4, with D tentatively TRBD1 (5 bases). The CDR3 length is 11 residues. Trimming removed 5 bases at V and 10 bases at J, with 11 bases between. Per the germline V gene, CDR1 is DFQATT and CDR2 is SNEGSKA (reference sequence). Here the CDR3 DNA reads TGCAGTGCTGCCAGTGGGGGAAAACTGTTTTTT. Amino acid sequence: CSAASGGKLFF.

This clonotype was observed a handful of times. The chain carries TRBV10-3 and TRBJ2-6; D may be TRBD1 (5 bases). CDR1 and CDR2 (germline): ENHRY, SYGVKD. CDR3 size: 15 residues. Trimming shortened V by 4 bases and J by 2 bases, and 9 bases separated the two germline ends. The CDR3 nucleotides are TGTGCCATCAGTGCGCCAGGGACTGGGGCCAACGTCCTGACTTTC. This sequence encodes CAISAPGTGANVLTF.

V usage is TRBV20-1 and J usage is TRBJ2-1, with D possibly matching TRBD1 (6 bases). Germline V gene sequence: CDR1 DFQATT, CDR2 SNEGSKA (reference sequence). The V gene lost 5 bases and the J gene lost 4 bases, with 15 bases spanning the gap. The CDR3 has 14 amino acids. CDR3 nucleotides: TGCAGTGCTCCCGACAGGACGAAATACAATGAGCAGTTCTTC. Its protein product is CSAPDRTKYNEQFF.

The V call is TRBV4-2, the J call TRBJ1-3; D is possibly TRBD1 (5 bases). Per germline, CDR1 LGHNA and CDR2 YNFKEQ. The V end lost 0 bases, the J end lost 0 bases, and 12 bases lay between the germline ends. This CDR3 is built from 17 residues. The CDR3 sequence is CASSQEQMRGSGNTIYF. The CDR3 region has the DNA TGTGCCAGCAGCCAAGAACAGATGAGGGGCTCTGGAAACACCATATATTTT.

This chain joins TRBV7-9 and TRBJ2-7; D gene unclear. The CDR3 totals 13 residues. Per germline, CDR1 SEHNR and CDR2 FQNEAQ (reference sequence). The V end was cut by 1 base, the J end by 2 bases, with 6 bases between. The CDR3 sequence: CASSLEDPYEQYF. In DNA, the CDR3 is TGTGCCAGCAGCTTAGAGGATCCCTACGAGCAGTACTTC.

Many counts were recorded for this clonotype. The CDR3: CASNPLSGTGNYNEQFF. CDR3 in DNA: TGTGCCAGCAATCCCCTGTCCGGGACAGGGAACTACAATGAGCAGTTCTTC. The gene calls are TRBV12-3 or TRBV12-4 and TRBJ2-1; 9 positions match TRBD1. This CDR3 contains 17 residues. With V trimmed by 7 bases and J by 3 bases, 13 bases remained unmatched.

The V call is TRBV20-1, the J call TRBJ2-5, with 14 bases matching TRBD2. The CDR3 is made up of 15 amino acids. V shed 6 bases, J shed 0 bases, and the junction held 3 bases outside the gene matches. Per germline, CDR1 DFQATT and CDR2 SNEGSKA (reference sequence). The CDR3 sequence is CSALGLAGDQETQYF. CDR3 nucleotide sequence: TGCAGTGCCCTGGGACTAGCGGGGGACCAAGAGACCCAGTACTTC.

This chain uses TRBV5-1 with TRBJ2-5, with a weak D call TRBD1 (5 bases). CDR3 size: 13 residues. V lost 0 bases to trimming and J lost 7 bases, with 10 bases between them. CDR1 is SGHRS and CDR2 is YFSETQ in the germline V gene. DNA for the CDR3: TGCGCCAGCAGCTTGGGGGGCCAATCGACCCAGTACTTC. The encoded protein is CASSLGGQSTQYF.

A note on this clonotype: A junction boundary mismatches the germline segment, possibly from a read error. The V and J genes are TRBV7-7 and TRBJ2-7, with 13 bases matching TRBD2. The germline CDR1 and CDR2 sequences are SSHAT and FNYEAQ (reference sequence). The CDR3 totals 17 residues. DNA of the CDR3: TGTGCTAGCAGTCCCGGACTAGCGGGGGAGGGACCATACGAGCAGTACTTC. Translation gives CASSPGLAGEGPYEQYF.

This clonotype was seen more than once but under ten times. The chain is built from TRBV3-1 and TRBJ1-4; D is uncertain. The CDR3 runs to 14 residues. CDR1 and CDR2 (germline): LGHDT, YNNKEL (reference sequence). Trimming removed 4 bases from V and 6 bases from J, with 12 bases in between. DNA of the CDR3: TGTGCCAGCAGCCTAAGGGAGCTGGATGAAAAACTGTTTTTT. This encodes CASSLRELDEKLFF.

The sample holds a few counts of this clonotype. The genes are TRBV29-1 and TRBJ2-7, with D perhaps being TRBD1 or TRBD2 (5 bases each). The germline V gene encodes CDR1 SQVTM and CDR2 ANQGSEA. This CDR3 is built from 14 residues. The CDR3, as DNA: TGCAGTTGCATGGAAGGGACGGTATCCTACGAGCAGTACTTC. It is translated as CSCMEGTVSYEQYF.

The genes are TRBV15 and TRBJ2-3; D gene uncertain. V lost 4 bases and J 5 bases, leaving 7 bases between the germline ends. This CDR3 has 12 residues. The germline CDR1 and CDR2 sequences are LNHNV and YYDKDF (reference sequence). CDR3 sequence: CATSNARDTQYF. The CDR3 DNA is TGTGCCACCAGCAACGCGAGAGATACGCAGTATTTT.

There are a few counts of this clonotype. The CDR3 nucleotides read TGTGCCAGCGGATCCGGGCAACTGTTTTTT. This codes for CASGSGQLFF. The rearrangement joins TRBV2 to TRBJ1-4; D remains ambiguous. Germline values: CDR1 SNHLY, CDR2 FYNNEI. V lost 8 bases to trimming and J lost 12 bases, with 10 bases between them. The CDR3 is 10 amino acids.

In this sample, this clonotype turned up a few times. The chain recombines TRBV6-5 with TRBJ2-5; weak D call: TRBD2 (6 bases). V was clipped by 7 bases and J by 3 bases, with 12 bases between them. CDR1 MNHEY and CDR2 SVGAGI come from the germline V gene. This CDR3 region has 13 residues. The CDR3: CASKAGRKETQYF. The CDR3 coding sequence is TGTGCCAGCAAGGCAGGGAGGAAAGAGACCCAGTACTTC.

The chain combines TRBV12-3 or TRBV12-4 with TRBJ2-7, with TRBD1 matching over 10 bases. CDR3 length equals 16 residues. The J segment lost 3 bases and the V segment lost 5 bases, leaving 10 bases of the junction unmatched. The CDR3, as DNA: TGTGCCAGCAGTCCTACTTATGGGACAGGGGTCTACGAGCAGTACTTC. Translating it yields CASSPTYGTGVYEQYF.

The chain is built from TRBV12-3 or TRBV12-4 and TRBJ2-2, with D uncertain. V lost 7 bases, J lost 4 bases, and 16 bases lay in between. The CDR3 runs to 15 residues. CDR3 in amino acids: CASTNDWDGTGELFF. CDR3 in DNA: TGTGCCAGCACCAACGATTGGGATGGCACCGGGGAGCTGTTTTTT.

This clonotype appeared a few times. This sequence joins TRBV28 and TRBJ2-5; D not resolved. The germline V gene has CDR1 MDHEN and CDR2 SYDVKM. The CDR3 runs 12 residues. The V gene lost 2 bases and the J gene lost 7 bases, with 8 bases spanning the gap. CDR3 in amino acids: CASSLAALTQYF. The DNA of the CDR3 is TGTGCCAGCAGTTTAGCCGCTTTGACCCAGTACTTC.

The chain recombines TRBV24-1 with TRBJ2-5; the D is unclear. The CDR3 runs to 14 residues. Germline V gene sequence: CDR1 KGHDR, CDR2 SFDVKD. V lost 9 bases, J lost 0 bases, and 13 bases lay in between. In DNA, the CDR3 is TGTGCCACCTCCCGATGGAGCGACCAAGAGACCCAGTACTTC. It encodes CATSRWSDQETQYF.

This clonotype was counted between two and nine times. The rearrangement joins TRBV5-1 to TRBJ2-2; either TRBD1 or TRBD2 may fit D (6 bases each). Trimming pared 0 bases from V and 6 bases from J, leaving 12 bases between. Looked up from germline, CDR1 is SGHRS and CDR2 is YFSETQ. There are 15 residues in the CDR3. CDR3 protein: CASSLDGGIAGELFF. CDR3 nucleotide sequence: TGCGCCAGCAGCTTGGACGGGGGCATAGCCGGGGAGCTGTTTTTT.

Concerning this clonotype: Germline is not matched at one junction end, which may reflect a read error. The chain uses TRBV5-5 and TRBJ2-5; D remains unclear. The V gene's germline CDR1 is SGHKS and CDR2 YYEKEE (reference sequence). The length of the CDR3 is 14 residues. Here the CDR3 reads CTSSLAGSQETQYF. In nucleotides, the CDR3 is TGTACCAGCAGCTTGGCAGGCAGCCAAGAGACCCAGTACTTC.

The V call is TRBV24-1, the J call TRBJ2-2; D remains unclear. The CDR3 has 14 residues. The germline V gene has CDR1 KGHDR and CDR2 SFDVKD. The ends were cut back, 5 bases at V and 7 bases at J, with 13 bases in the middle. The CDR3 DNA reads TGTGCCACCAGTGCTGACCGGACCGGCGGGGAGCTGTTTTTT. This codes for CATSADRTGGELFF.

This chain uses TRBV7-9 with TRBJ2-1; D is tentatively TRBD1 or TRBD2 (6 bases each). The CDR3 totals 13 residues. The V gene's germline CDR1 is SEHNR and CDR2 FQNEAQ (reference sequence). Between the trimmed V and J ends, which lost 5 bases and 8 bases, there was a span of 13 bases. The CDR3 coding sequence is TGTGCCAGCAGCGTGACCGGGGGCGATGAGCAGTTCTTC. This gives the protein CASSVTGGDEQFF. Filled out from reference TRBV7-9 and TRBJ2-1, the complete variable domain reads DTGVSQNPRHKITKRGQNVTFRCDPISEHNRLYWYRQTLGQGPEFLTYFQNEAQLEKSRLLSDRFSAERPKGSFSTLEIQRTEQGDSAMYLCASSVTGGDEQFFGPGTRLTVL.

V and J are TRBV29-1 and TRBJ1-1; D is possibly TRBD1 (5 bases). With 2 bases removed from V and 0 bases from J, the gap between germline ends came to 16 bases. The CDR3 sequence is 16 residues long. Germline V gene data show CDR1 as SQVTM and CDR2 as ANQGSEA. The CDR3 sequence is CSVESGLPGLNTEAFF. In DNA, the CDR3 is TGCAGCGTTGAATCAGGGCTACCTGGACTGAACACTGAAGCTTTCTTT.

Only a few counts were recorded for this clonotype. This chain connects TRBV7-2 to TRBJ1-5; 7 bases are a match to TRBD1. The CDR3 consists of 16 residues. V lost 3 bases to trimming and J lost 4 bases; unmatched junction nucleotides: 9. CDR1 is SGHTA and CDR2 is FQGNSA in the germline V gene. The CDR3, as DNA: TGTGCCAGCAGCTTTGACAGGGCTTTGGTGAATCAGCCCCAGCATTTT. Amino acid sequence: CASSFDRALVNQPQHF.

The V and J genes are TRBV28 and TRBJ2-5; no definite D call. Matching the DNA end better, TRBJ2-7 makes the J call doubtful. CDR1 and CDR2 (germline): MDHEN, SYDVKM. This CDR3 is built from 14 residues. CDR3 in DNA: TGTGCCAGCAGTACCCCAACCAGAGGCTACGAGCAGTACTTC. As protein: CASSTPTRGYEQYF.

This clonotype was observed a few times. V and J are TRBV20-1 and TRBJ1-5; 7 bases fit TRBD1. The germline CDR1 and CDR2 sequences are DFQATT and SNEGSKA (reference sequence). V trimming: 5 bases; J trimming: 2 bases; junction bases outside the gene matches: 6. The CDR3 is 14 amino acids. CDR3 amino acids: CSAPQGNGNQPQHF. Written as DNA, the CDR3 is TGCAGTGCTCCACAGGGGAATGGCAATCAGCCCCAGCATTTT.